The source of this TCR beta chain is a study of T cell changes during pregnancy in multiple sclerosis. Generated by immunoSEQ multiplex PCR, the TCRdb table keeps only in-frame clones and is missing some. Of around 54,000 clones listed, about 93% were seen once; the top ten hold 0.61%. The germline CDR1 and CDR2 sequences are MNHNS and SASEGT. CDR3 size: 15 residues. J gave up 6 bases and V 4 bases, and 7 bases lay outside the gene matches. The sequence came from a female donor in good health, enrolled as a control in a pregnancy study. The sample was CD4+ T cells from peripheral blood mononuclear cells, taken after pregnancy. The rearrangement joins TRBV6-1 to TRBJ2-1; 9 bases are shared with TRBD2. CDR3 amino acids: CASSGAGLASNEQFF. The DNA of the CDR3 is TGTGCCAGCAGTGGCGCTGGACTAGCGTCCAATGAGCAGTTCTTC.